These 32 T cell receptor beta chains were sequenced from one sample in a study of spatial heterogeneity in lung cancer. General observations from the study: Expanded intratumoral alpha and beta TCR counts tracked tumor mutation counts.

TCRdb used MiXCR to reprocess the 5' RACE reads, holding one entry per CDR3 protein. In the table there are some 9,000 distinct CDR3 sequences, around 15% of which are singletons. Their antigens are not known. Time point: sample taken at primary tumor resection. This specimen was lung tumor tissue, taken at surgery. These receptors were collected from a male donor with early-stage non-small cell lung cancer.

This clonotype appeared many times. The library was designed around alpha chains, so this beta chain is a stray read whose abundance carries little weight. The CDR3 sequence is CASTINGGNTQYF. CDR3 coding DNA: TGTGCCAGCACTATAAACGGGGGTAATACGCAGTATTTT. This chain connects TRBV6-2 or TRBV6-3 to TRBJ2-3; possible D gene TRBD2, 6 bases. With 7 bases removed from V and 7 bases from J, the gap between germline ends came to 15 bases. Per the germline V gene, CDR1 is MNHEY and CDR2 is SVGEGT. This CDR3 contains 13 residues.

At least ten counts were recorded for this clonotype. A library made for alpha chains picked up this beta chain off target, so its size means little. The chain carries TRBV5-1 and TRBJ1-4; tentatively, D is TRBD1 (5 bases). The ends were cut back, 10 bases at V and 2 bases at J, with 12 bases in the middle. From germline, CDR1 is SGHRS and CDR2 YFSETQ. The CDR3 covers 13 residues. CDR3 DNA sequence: TGCGCCCGTGTTCGGGGGACTAATGAAAAACTGTTTTTT. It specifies CARVRGTNEKLFF.

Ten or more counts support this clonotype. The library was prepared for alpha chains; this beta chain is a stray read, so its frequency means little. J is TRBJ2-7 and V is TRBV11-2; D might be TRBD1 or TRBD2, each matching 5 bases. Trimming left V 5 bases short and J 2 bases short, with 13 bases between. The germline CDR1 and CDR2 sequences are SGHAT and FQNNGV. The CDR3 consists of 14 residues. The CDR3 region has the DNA TGTGCCAGCAGCCCCCCTTGGGGGACCTACGAGCAGTACTTC. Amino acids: CASSPPWGTYEQYF.

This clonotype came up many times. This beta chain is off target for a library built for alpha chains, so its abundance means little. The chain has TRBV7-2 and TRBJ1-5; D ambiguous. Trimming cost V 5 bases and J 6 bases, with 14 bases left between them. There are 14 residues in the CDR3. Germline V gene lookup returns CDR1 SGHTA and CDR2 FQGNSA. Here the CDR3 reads CASSPFVGSQPQHF. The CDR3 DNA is TGTGCCAGCAGCCCCTTTGTCGGGAGTCAGCCCCAGCATTTT.

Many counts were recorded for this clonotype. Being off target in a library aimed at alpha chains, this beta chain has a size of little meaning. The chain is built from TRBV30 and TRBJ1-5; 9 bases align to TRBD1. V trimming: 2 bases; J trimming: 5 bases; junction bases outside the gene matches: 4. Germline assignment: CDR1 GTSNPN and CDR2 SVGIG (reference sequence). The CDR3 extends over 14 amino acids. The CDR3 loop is CAWSTGQGDQPQHF. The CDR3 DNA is TGTGCCTGGAGTACGGGACAGGGTGATCAGCCCCAGCATTTT. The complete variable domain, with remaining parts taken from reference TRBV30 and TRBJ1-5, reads SQTIHQWPATLVQPVGSPLSLECTVEGTSNPNLYWYRQAAGRGLQLLFYSVGIGQISSEVPQNLSASRPQDRQFILSSKKLLLSDSGFYLCAWSTGQGDQPQHFGDGTRLSIL.

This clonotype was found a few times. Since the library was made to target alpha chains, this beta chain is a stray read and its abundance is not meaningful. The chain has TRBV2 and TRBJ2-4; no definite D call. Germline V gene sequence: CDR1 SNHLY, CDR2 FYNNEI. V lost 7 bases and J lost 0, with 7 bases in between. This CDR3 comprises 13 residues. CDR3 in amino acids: CASKGLAKNIQYF. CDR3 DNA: TGTGCCAGCAAGGGCTTAGCCAAAAACATTCAGTACTTC.

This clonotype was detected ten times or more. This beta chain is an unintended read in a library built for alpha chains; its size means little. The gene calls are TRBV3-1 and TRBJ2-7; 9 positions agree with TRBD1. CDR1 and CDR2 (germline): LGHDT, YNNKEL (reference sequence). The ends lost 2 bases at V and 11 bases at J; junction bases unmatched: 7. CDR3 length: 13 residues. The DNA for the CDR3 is TGTGCCAGCAGCCAACCCTGGACAGGGGCGAAGTACTTC. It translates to CASSQPWTGAKYF.

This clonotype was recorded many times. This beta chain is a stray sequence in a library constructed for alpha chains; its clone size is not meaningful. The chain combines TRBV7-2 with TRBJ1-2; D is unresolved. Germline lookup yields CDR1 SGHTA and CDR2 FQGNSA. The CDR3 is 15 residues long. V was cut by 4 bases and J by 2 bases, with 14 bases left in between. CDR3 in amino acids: CASSSLWTANYGYTF. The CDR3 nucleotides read TGTGCCAGCAGCTCCCTCTGGACCGCCAACTATGGCTACACCTTC.

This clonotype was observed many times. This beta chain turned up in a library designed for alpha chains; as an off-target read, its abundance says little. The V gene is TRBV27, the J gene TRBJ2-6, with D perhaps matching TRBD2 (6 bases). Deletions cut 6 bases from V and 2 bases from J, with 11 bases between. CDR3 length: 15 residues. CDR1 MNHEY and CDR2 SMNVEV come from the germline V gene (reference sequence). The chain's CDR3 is CASSLGGTGANVLTF. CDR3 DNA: TGTGCCAGCAGCTTAGGAGGGACTGGGGCCAACGTCCTGACTTTC. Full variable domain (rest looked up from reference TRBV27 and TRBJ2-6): EAQVTQNPRYLITVTGKKLTVTCSQNMNHEYMSWYRQDPGLGLRQIYYSMNVEVTDKGDVPEGYKVSRKEKRNFPLILESPSPNQTSLYFCASSLGGTGANVLTFGAGSRLTVL.

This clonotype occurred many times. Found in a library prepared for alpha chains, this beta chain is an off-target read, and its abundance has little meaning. This CDR3 is CASSLQGAIGNTEAFF. Written as DNA, the CDR3 is TGCGCCAGCAGCCTCCAGGGGGCTATCGGGAACACTGAAGCTTTCTTT. The rearrangement uses TRBV5-1 and TRBJ1-1, with 8 bases matching TRBD1. The CDR3 contains 16 residues. The trim removed 4 bases at V and 1 base at J, leaving 9 bases unmatched. Germline-derived CDR1 and CDR2 are SGHRS and YFSETQ.

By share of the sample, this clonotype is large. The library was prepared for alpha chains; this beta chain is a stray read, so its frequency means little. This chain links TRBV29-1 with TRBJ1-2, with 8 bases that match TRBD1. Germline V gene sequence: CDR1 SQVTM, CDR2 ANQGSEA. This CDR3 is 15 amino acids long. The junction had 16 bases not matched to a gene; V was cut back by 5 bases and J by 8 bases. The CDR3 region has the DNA TGCAGCGTTCTAGCCGGGACAGGTTCGTTGCGAGGCTACACCTTC. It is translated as CSVLAGTGSLRGYTF. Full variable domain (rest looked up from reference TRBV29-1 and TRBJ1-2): SAVISQKPSRDICQRGTSLTIQCQVDSQVTMMFWYRQQPGQSLTLIATANQGSEATYESGFVIDKFPISRPNLTFSTLTVSNMSPEDSSIYLCSVLAGTGSLRGYTFGSGTRLTVV.

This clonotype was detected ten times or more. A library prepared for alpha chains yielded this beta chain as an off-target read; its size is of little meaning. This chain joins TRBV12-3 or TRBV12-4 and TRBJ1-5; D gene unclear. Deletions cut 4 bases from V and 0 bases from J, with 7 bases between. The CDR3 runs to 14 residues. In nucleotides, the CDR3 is TGTGCCAGCAGTTCGGGTTATAGCAATCAGCCCCAGCATTTT. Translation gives CASSSGYSNQPQHF.

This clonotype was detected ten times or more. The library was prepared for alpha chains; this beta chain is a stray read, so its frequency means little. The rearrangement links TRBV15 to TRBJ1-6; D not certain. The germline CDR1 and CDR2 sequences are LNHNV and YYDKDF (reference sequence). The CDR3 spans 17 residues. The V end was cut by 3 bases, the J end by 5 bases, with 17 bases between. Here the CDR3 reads CATSRENPGTDNSPLHF. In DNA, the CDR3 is TGTGCCACCAGCAGGGAAAACCCCGGAACGGATAATTCACCCCTCCACTTT.

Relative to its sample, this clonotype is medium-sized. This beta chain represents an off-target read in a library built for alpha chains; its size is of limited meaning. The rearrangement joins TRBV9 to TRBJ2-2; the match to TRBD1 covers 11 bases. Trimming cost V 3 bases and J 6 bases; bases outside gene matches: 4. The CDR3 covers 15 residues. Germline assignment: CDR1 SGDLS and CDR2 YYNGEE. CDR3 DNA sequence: TGTGCCAGCAGCGGGACAGGGGGCTTGCCCGGGGAGCTGTTTTTT. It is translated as CASSGTGGLPGELFF.

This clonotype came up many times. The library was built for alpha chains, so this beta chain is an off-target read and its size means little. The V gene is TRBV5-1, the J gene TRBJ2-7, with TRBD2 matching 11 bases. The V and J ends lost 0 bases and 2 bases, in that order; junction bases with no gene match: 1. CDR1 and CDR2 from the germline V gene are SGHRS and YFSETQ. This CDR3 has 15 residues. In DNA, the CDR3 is TGCGCCAGCAGCTTGGTAGCGGGAGGGCCCTACGAGCAGTACTTC. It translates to CASSLVAGGPYEQYF.

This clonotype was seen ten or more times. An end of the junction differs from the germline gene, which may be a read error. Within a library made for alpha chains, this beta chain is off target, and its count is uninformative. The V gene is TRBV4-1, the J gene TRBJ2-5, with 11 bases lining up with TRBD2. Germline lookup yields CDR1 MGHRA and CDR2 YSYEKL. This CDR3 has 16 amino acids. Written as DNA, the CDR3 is TGCGCCAGCAGCCACTTTAGCGGGAGGGACCAAGATACCCAGTACTTC. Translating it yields CASSHFSGRDQDTQYF.

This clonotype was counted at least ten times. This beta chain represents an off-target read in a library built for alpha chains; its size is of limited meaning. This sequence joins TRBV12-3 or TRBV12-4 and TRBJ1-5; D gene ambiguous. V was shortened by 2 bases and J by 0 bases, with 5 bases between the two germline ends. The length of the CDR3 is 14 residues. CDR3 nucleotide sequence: TGTGCCAGCAGTTTACAGTATAGCAATCAGCCCCAGCATTTT. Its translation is CASSLQYSNQPQHF.

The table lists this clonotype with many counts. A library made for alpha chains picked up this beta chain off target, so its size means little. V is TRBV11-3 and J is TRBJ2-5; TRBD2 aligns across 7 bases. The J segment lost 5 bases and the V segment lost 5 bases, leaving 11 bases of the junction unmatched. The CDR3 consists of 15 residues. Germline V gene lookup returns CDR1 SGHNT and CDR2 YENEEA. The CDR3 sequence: CASSHSSGTGETQYF. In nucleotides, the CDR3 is TGTGCCAGCAGCCATTCAAGCGGGACGGGGGAGACCCAGTACTTC.

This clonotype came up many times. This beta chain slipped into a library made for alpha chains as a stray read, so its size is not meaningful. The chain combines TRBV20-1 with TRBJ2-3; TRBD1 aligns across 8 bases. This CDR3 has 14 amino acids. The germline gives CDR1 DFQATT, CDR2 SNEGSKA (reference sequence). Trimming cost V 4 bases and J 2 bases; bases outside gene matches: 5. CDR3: CSAKGQGHTDTQYF. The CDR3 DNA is TGCAGTGCTAAAGGACAGGGACACACAGATACGCAGTATTTT.

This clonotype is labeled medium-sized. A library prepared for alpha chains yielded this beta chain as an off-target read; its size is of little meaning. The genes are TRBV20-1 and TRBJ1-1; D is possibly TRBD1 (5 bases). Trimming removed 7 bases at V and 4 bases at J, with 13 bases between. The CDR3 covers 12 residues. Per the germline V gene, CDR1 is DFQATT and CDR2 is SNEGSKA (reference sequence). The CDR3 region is CSVRGSSTEAFF. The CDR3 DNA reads TGCAGTGTCCGGGGCAGCAGCACTGAAGCTTTCTTT.

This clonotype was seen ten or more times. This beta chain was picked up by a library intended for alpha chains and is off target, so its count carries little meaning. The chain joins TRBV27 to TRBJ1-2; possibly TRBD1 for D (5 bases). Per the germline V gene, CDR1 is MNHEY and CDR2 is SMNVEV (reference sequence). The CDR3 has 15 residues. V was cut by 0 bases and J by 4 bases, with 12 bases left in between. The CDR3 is CASSLSRGAGYGYTF. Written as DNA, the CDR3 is TGTGCCAGCAGTTTATCAAGAGGGGCGGGCTATGGCTACACCTTC.

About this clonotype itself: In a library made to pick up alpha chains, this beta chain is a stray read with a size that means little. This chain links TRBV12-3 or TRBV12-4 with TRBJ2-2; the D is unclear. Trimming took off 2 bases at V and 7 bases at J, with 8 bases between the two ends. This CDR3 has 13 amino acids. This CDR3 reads CASSLNGIGELFF. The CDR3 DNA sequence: TGTGCCAGCAGTTTAAATGGGATCGGGGAGCTGTTTTTT.

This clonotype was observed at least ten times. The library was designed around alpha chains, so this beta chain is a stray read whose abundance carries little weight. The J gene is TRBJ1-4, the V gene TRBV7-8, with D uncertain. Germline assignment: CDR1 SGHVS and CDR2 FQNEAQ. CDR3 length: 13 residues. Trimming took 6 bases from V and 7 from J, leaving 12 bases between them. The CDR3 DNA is TGTGCCAGCAGTACCCAAGGGAGTGAAAAACTGTTTTTT. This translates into CASSTQGSEKLFF. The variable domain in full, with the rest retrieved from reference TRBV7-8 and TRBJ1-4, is GAGVSQSPRYKVAKRGQDVALRCDPISGHVSLFWYQQALGQGPEFLTYFQNEAQLDKSGLPSDRFFAERPEGSVSTLKIQRTQQEDSAVYLCASSTQGSEKLFFGSGTQLSVL.

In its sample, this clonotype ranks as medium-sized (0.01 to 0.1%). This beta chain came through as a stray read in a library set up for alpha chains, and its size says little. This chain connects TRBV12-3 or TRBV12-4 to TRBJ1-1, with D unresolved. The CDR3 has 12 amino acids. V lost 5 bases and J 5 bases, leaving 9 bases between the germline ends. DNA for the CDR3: TGTGCCAGCAGTCGCAGATTAACTGAAGCTTTCTTT. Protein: CASSRRLTEAFF.

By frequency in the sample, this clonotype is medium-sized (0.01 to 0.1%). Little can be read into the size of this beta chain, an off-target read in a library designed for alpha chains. The CDR3 is CASTSLGSYTGELFF. The CDR3 coding sequence is TGTGCCAGCACTAGCCTCGGGAGCTACACCGGGGAGCTGTTTTTT. V is TRBV6-6 and J is TRBJ2-2; tentatively, D is TRBD2 (6 bases). The CDR3 extends over 15 amino acids. V dropped 7 bases and J dropped 3 bases, with 15 bases sitting between them. Germline V gene lookup returns CDR1 MNHNY and CDR2 SVGAGI (reference sequence).

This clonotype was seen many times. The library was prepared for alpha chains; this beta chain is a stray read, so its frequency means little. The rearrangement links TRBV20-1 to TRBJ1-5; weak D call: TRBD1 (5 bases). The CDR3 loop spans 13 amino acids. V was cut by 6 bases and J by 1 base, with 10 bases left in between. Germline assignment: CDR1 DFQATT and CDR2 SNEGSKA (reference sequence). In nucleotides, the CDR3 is TGCAGTGCCTGGCAGGGCAGCAATCAGCCCCAGCATTTT. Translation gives CSAWQGSNQPQHF.

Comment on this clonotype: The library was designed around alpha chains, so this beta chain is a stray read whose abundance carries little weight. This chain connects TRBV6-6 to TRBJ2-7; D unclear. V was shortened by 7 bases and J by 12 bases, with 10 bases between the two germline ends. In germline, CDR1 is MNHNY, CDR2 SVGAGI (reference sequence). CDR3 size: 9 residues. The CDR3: CASNCGTYF. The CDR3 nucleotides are TGTGCCAGCAATTGTGGCACGTACTTC.

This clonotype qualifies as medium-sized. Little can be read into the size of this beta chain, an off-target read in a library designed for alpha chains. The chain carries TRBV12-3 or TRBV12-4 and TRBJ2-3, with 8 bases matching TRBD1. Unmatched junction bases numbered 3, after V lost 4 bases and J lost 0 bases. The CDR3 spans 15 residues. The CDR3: CASSSRTGSTDTQYF. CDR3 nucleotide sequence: TGTGCCAGCAGTTCGAGGACAGGGAGCACAGATACGCAGTATTTT.

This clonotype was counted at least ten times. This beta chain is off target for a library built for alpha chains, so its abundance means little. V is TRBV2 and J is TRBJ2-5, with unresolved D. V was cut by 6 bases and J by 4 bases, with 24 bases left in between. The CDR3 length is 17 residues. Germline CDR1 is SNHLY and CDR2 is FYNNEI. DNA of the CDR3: TGTGCCAGCAGGAAAACTGGATCAAACAGCAGAGGAGAGACCCAGTACTTC. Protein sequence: CASRKTGSNSRGETQYF. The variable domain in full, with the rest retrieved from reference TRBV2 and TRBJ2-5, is EPEVTQTPSHQVTQMGQEVILRCVPISNHLYFYWYRQILGQKVEFLVSFYNNEISEKSEIFDDQFSVERPDGSNFTLKIRSTKLEDSAMYFCASRKTGSNSRGETQYFGPGTRLLVL.

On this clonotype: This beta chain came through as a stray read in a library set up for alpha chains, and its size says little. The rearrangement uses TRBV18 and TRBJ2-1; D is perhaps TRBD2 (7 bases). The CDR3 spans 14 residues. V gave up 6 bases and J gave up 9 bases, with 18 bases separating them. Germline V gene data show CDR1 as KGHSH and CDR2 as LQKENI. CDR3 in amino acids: CASSRNGGRAEQFF. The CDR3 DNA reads TGTGCCAGCTCCAGAAACGGGGGGCGAGCTGAGCAGTTCTTC.

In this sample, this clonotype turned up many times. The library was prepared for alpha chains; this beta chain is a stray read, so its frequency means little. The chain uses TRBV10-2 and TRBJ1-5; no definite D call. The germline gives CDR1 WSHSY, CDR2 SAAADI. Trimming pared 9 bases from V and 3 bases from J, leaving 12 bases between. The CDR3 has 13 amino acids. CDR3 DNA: TGCGCCAGTAGTCAGGAGTCCAATCAGCCCCAGCATTTT. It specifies CASSQESNQPQHF.

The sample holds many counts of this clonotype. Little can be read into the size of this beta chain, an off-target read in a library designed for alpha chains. CDR3 DNA: TGTGCCAGCTCACCAAGATCATTTGAAAAACTGTTTTTT. As protein: CASSPRSFEKLFF. V gene TRBV18 combines with J gene TRBJ1-4; D uncertain. Germline V gives CDR1 KGHSH, CDR2 LQKENI. Between the trimmed V and J ends, which lost 2 bases and 7 bases, there was a span of 8 bases. This CDR3 is 13 amino acids long.